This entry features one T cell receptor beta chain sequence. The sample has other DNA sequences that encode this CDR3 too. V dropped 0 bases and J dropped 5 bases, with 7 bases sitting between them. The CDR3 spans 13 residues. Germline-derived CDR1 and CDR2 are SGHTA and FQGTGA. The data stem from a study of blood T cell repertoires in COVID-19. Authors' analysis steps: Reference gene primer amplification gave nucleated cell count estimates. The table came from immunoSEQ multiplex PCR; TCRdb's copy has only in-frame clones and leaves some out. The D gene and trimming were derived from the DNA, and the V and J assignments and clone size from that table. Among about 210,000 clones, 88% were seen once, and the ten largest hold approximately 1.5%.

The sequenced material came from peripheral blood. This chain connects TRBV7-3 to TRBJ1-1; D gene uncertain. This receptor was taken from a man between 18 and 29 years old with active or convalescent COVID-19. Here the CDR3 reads CASSLTSRTEAFF. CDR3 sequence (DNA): TGTGCCAGCAGCTTAACATCGCGTACTGAAGCTTTCTTT.